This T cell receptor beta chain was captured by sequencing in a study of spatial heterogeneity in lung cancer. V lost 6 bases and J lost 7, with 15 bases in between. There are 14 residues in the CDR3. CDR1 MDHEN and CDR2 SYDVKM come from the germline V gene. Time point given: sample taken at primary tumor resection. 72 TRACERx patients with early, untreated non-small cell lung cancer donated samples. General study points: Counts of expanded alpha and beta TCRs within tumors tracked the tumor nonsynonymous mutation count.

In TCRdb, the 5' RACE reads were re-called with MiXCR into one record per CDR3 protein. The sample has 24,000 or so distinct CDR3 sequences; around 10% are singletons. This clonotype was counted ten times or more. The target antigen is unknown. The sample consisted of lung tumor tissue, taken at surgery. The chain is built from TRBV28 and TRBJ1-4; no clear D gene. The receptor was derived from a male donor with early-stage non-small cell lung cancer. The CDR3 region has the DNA TGTGCCAGCAGCCCCTCTTTAGGAGTTGAAAAACTGTTTTTT. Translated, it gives CASSPSLGVEKLFF.